This entry lists 8 T cell receptor beta chains sequenced from one sample in a study of blood T cell repertoires in COVID-19. The repertoire was sequenced with immunoSEQ multiplex PCR; TCRdb's copy has only in-frame clones and lacks some. The data show about 180,000 clones, about nine tenths seen once. Sequences were obtained from peripheral blood. The receptor set was obtained from a woman aged 25 to 39 with acute or convalescent COVID-19.

This clone has only a few counts. This sequence joins TRBV6-5 and TRBJ2-5, with a possible D match to TRBD1 (6 bases). The CDR3 length is 14 residues. CDR1 MNHEY and CDR2 SVGAGI come from the germline V gene. With 5 bases removed from V and 4 bases from J, the gap between germline ends came to 14 bases. The CDR3 loop reads CASSLTGTPETQYF. The CDR3 coding sequence is TGTGCCAGCAGTCTAACAGGGACCCCAGAGACCCAGTACTTC.

The chain couples TRBV2 to TRBJ2-7, with 8 bases aligning to TRBD2. The V and J ends lost 8 bases and 7 bases, in that order; junction bases with no gene match: 13. CDR1 and CDR2 from the germline V gene are SNHLY and FYNNEI. This CDR3 is built from 14 residues. This CDR3 is CASRGAGGPLEQYF. The CDR3 DNA is TGTGCCAGCCGCGGGGCGGGAGGACCCCTTGAGCAGTACTTC.

This chain connects TRBV28 to TRBJ1-4; weak D call: TRBD1 (5 bases). Per the germline V gene, CDR1 is MDHEN and CDR2 is SYDVKM. Trimming took off 7 bases at V and 4 bases at J, with 25 bases between the two ends. There are 18 residues in the CDR3. The CDR3 bases are TGTGCCAGCATACCACTACCGGGAGCCCGTGGGGGTAATGAAAAACTGTTTTTT. This encodes CASIPLPGARGGNEKLFF.

The J gene is TRBJ1-4, the V gene TRBV7-9; possibly TRBD1 for D (6 bases). There are 14 residues in the CDR3. The germline gives CDR1 SEHNR, CDR2 FQNEAQ (reference sequence). The germline V and J ends were trimmed by 4 bases and 8 bases, with 14 bases remaining between them. The CDR3 DNA follows: TGTGCCAGCAGCTCTACAACAGGGCTGGAAAAACTGTTTTTT. Translated, it gives CASSSTTGLEKLFF.

The chain couples TRBV3-1 (or the pseudogene TRBV3-2) to TRBJ2-7; tentatively, D is TRBD1 (5 bases). CDR1 and CDR2 (germline): LGHDT, YNNKEL (reference sequence). V was cut by 0 bases and J by 1 base, with 7 bases left in between. The CDR3 covers 14 residues. In DNA, the CDR3 is TGTGCCAGCAGCCAAGATGGGGCATCCTACGAGCAGTACTTC. Protein sequence: CASSQDGASYEQYF.

The rearrangement links TRBV10-3 to TRBJ1-2, with no clear D. This CDR3 spans 14 amino acids. The ends were cut back, 2 bases at V and 4 bases at J, with 11 bases in the middle. The germline V gene encodes CDR1 ENHRY and CDR2 SYGVKD. CDR3 in amino acids: CAISENGLGYGYTF. The CDR3 nucleotides read TGTGCCATCAGTGAGAATGGGCTCGGCTATGGCTACACCTTC.

The V gene is TRBV5-4, the J gene TRBJ2-2, with no clear D. The length of the CDR3 is 14 residues. The V end was cut by 6 bases, the J end by 2 bases, with 11 bases between. Per germline, CDR1 SGHNT and CDR2 YYREEE (reference sequence). The CDR3 loop is CASTTKSNTGELFF. The CDR3 DNA reads as TGTGCCAGCACGACAAAAAGTAACACCGGGGAGCTGTTTTTT.

The chain links TRBV28 to TRBJ2-7; D remains ambiguous. Per germline, CDR1 MDHEN and CDR2 SYDVKM. V was trimmed by 8 bases and J by 4 bases, leaving 3 bases between them. The CDR3 has 9 residues. The CDR3: CASLYEQYF. The CDR3 DNA reads TGTGCCAGCCTATACGAGCAGTACTTC.